This T cell receptor (beta chain) was found in a study of blood T cells in healthy people across ages (dated by TCRdb to about 2015). At the level of the whole study: In model experiments, template switching captured about one uniquely barcoded TCR beta cDNA molecule for every two T cells. To track age-related changes in TCR beta repertoire diversity, the study relied on deep sequencing normalized with unique cDNA molecular identifiers. Four age groups were formed from the donors: young (average approximately 15 years), middle-aged (approximately 40), aged (more than 55) and long-lived (more than 75). Using the same blood draw, the study looked at two additional independent replicas of 1 million unique cDNA reads for two donors, one aged 18 to 29 and the other aged 80 or older. Broader findings and caveats from the paper: Estimates of total diversity based on one million sequenced T cells were regarded as lower bounds and as underestimates. Because donor CMV infection status was unknown, age-related changes in expanded clonotypes were potentially confounded. Observed TCR beta diversity per million T cells fell roughly linearly with age, and a significant reduction was already apparent by age around 44. There was a strong correlation between observed TCR beta diversity and the percentage of naive T cells measured by flow cytometry. The long-lived group showed more naive CD4+ T cells, fewer expanded clones and increased TCR diversity than the aged group, suggesting age selection. Bulk unsorted PBMC profiling prevented conclusive comparison of naive and antigen-experienced compartments.

The method behind the library was 5' RACE. Sequencer: Illumina HiSeq 2500. A second PCR of about 6 to 11 cycles was performed with a sample-barcoded 5' primer and a J-beta primer mix. A template-switch 5' adaptor carrying 12 random nucleotides introduced a unique molecular identifier onto each TCR beta cDNA molecule. At least 2.5 million CDR3-containing paired-end reads were obtained from each sample. First-strand cDNA synthesis was performed from all RNA using the Mint cDNA synthesis kit, with priming by a TRBC-specific oligonucleotide. All cDNA was treated with uracil-DNA glycosylase and then went through a first 18-cycle PCR with the universal primers M1SS and BC2_uni_R. The published analysis was carried out like this. Normalization of each sample was performed by random selection of 1 million high-quality reads, each carrying a distinct molecular identifier. Instead of being binned into consensus sequences, reads with shared molecular identifiers were discarded. MiTCR, with a Q25 quality threshold and the strictest error-elimination algorithm, was used for CDR3 identification, clonotype clustering and error correction. A nonparametric unseen species model using Euler transformation provided a lower-bound estimate of total TCR beta diversity. The raw public reads went through TCRdb reprocessing: fastp at Q25, MiXCR clone calling, in-frame beta chains kept. When rows share a CDR3 protein, they turn into one entry using the most common DNA and genes. The V and J calls and clone size come from TCRdb's table, not from the authors' own analysis. This sample holds approximately 780,000 distinct CDR3 sequences; about 26% were observed only once. The top ten clones comprise 3% of the sample.

The CDR3 measures 14 amino acids from cysteine to phenylalanine. Of all the DNA, just the CDR3 is kept, 42 bases in frame from base 1. V was cut back by 6 bases and J by 6 bases, leaving a gap of 16 bases between them. CDR1 SGHTA and CDR2 FQGTGA were looked up in the germline V gene. In regard to this clonotype: No antigen is known for it. Within one base of it there is no much larger clone, and no base qualities were kept.

Systemically healthy Caucasian individuals from Russia, 35 to 50 in total and aged about 6 to 95 years, were included as donors. Roughly 10 milliliters of peripheral blood were collected from each donor into EDTA-treated Vacutainer tubes. Ficoll-Paque density-gradient centrifugation was used to isolate PBMCs, with at least 6.5 million per sample. Trizol reagent was used to extract total RNA from the PBMCs, yielding at least 6 micrograms per sample. The percentages of naive CD45RAhigh/CD27high T cells were determined by flow cytometry on a PBMC aliquot from every donor. These data also formed part of another study, on T cells of mothers and their children. The second paper further reports: The donors were nine systemically healthy Caucasian individuals, made up of three mothers and their six children. cDNA synthesis consumed the entire amount of extracted RNA, loaded at about 1.6 ug RNA in each 15 ul reaction. In the second PCR, sample barcodes and 2-4 random nucleotides were introduced via the M1S primer. Each mother yielded over 8.5 million TCR beta CDR3 reads and each child 2.5 million to 3.5 million reads. TCR recombination output is similarly shaped by thymic selection in related and unrelated pairs, with a minor effect exerted by inherited differences. Related mother-child pairs always showed normalized repertoire overlap that was slightly higher than in unrelated mother-child pairs, though the difference was never significant. No persistent microchimeric T cell clones were detected, at a sensitivity of approximately 100 clones per million clonotypes. The study used deep NGS to compare TCR beta repertoires of mothers and children, seeking features distinguishing related mother-child pairs from unrelated individuals. The mean age was around 40 +/- 4 years for the mothers and roughly 11 +/- 4 years for the children. After adapter ligation with NEBNext reagents, the libraries were sequenced on Illumina HiSeq 2000 with 100+100 nt paired-end reads. Mother and child libraries were prepared a month apart and sequenced in separate runs to prevent cross-contamination. Between roughly 500,000 and 2,000,000 distinct TCR beta clonotypes were identified per donor. Naive TCR beta clonotypes were estimated from low-frequency clonotypes matched to each donor's FACS-determined naive share, without sorting.

Material: blood. The source is a boy between 5 and 17 years old in good health. Here the chain combines TRBV7-3 and TRBJ2-3, with the D gene not clear enough to name. The CDR3 reads CASSQLNPPDTQYF. The bases read TGTGCCAGCAGTCAATTGAACCCCCCGGATACGCAGTATTTT.